The next 23 T cell receptor beta chains were all read from a single sample in a study of shared clonotypes between healthy human individuals. Clones were sequenced by immunoSEQ multiplex PCR, and TCRdb holds only the in-frame ones, with some missing. Altogether some 2.1 million clones are present, about 95% being singletons, with the ten largest covering 0.85% to 1.3%. CD45RO-negative CD8 cells positively selected for CCR7 made up the naive population, which excluded terminally differentiated effector memory CD45RA+ cells. The sample taken for sequencing was naive CD8+ T cells sorted from blood. Receptors were obtained from a man aged 18 to 35 in good health.

V gene TRBV19 combines with J gene TRBJ2-4, with 7 bases that match TRBD1. The germline V gene has CDR1 LNHDA and CDR2 SQIVND (reference sequence). V lost 3 bases and J lost 4; bases outside the gene matches: 12. CDR3 length: 17 residues. This chain's CDR3 is CASSMSAAQGWKNIQYF. DNA for the CDR3: TGTGCCAGTAGTATGTCGGCCGCACAGGGGTGGAAAAACATTCAGTACTTC.

The V call is TRBV9, the J call TRBJ2-3, with 9 positions matching TRBD2. CDR1 is SGDLS, CDR2 YYNGEE, per germline. Losses at the gene ends were 4 bases for V and 7 bases for J; bases not matched to a gene: 10. The CDR3 spans 15 residues. Written as DNA, the CDR3 is TGTGCCAGCAGCTCTAGCGGGGCGCCGTTGAATACGCAGTATTTT. This translates into CASSSSGAPLNTQYF.

This clone is a singleton in its sample. The V and J genes are TRBV27 and TRBJ1-6; maybe TRBD1 (5 bases). Germline V CDR1 and CDR2: MNHEY, SMNVEV (reference sequence). Trimming cost V 7 bases and J 0 bases, with 13 bases left between them. CDR3 length: 16 residues. CDR3 bases: TGTGCCAGCACTCCTCGACAGAGCTCCTATAATTCACCCCTCCACTTT. Amino acid sequence: CASTPRQSSYNSPLHF.

The gene calls are TRBV28 and TRBJ2-3; D gene unclear. The CDR3 runs to 13 residues. V lost 2 bases, J lost 0 bases, and 3 bases lay in between. Germline V gene sequence: CDR1 MDHEN, CDR2 SYDVKM. The CDR3 DNA sequence: TGTGCCAGCAGTTTACCGAGCACAGATACGCAGTATTTT. Translating gives CASSLPSTDTQYF. Together with reference TRBV28 and TRBJ2-3, the CDR3 gives the full variable domain: DVKVTQSSRYLVKRTGEKVFLECVQDMDHENMFWYRQDPGLGLRLIYFSYDVKMKEKGDIPEGYSVSREKKERFSLILESASTNQTSMYLCASSLPSTDTQYFGPGTRLTVL.

CDR3 region: CASSLVPQGAVGNTGELFF. In nucleotides, the CDR3 is TGCGCCAGCAGCTTGGTCCCACAGGGGGCTGTGGGGAACACCGGGGAGCTGTTTTTT. V gene TRBV5-1 combines with J gene TRBJ2-2; 9 bases are shared with TRBD1. Germline V lookup: CDR1 SGHRS, CDR2 YFSETQ. CDR3 length: 19 residues. The junction had 10 bases not matched to a gene; V was cut back by 0 bases and J by 1 base.

This rearrangement joins TRBV6-6 to TRBJ2-1; TRBD1 might be the D (6 bases). This CDR3 is built from 15 residues. Per the germline V gene, CDR1 is MNHNY and CDR2 is SVGAGI (reference sequence). V was trimmed by 6 bases and J by 2 bases, leaving 14 bases between them. CDR3 sequence reads: CASSPAGAAYNEQFF. For the CDR3, the DNA is TGTGCCAGCAGCCCAGCAGGGGCGGCCTACAATGAGCAGTTCTTC.

The chain couples TRBV29-1 to TRBJ2-3; 9 bases agree with TRBD1. Germline-derived CDR1 and CDR2 are SQVTM and ANQGSEA. Trimming cost V 2 bases and J 2 bases; bases outside gene matches: 11. The CDR3 runs 17 residues. The CDR3 DNA reads TGCAGCGTTGAACCTCTTACCGGGACAGGGTACACAGATACGCAGTATTTT. Its translation is CSVEPLTGTGYTDTQYF.

This clone was seen a single time. The CDR3 DNA reads as TGTGCCAGCAGCTCAGACAGGGCCCCCTACGAGCAGTACTTC. It codes for CASSSDRAPYEQYF. The rearrangement links TRBV11-2 to TRBJ2-7, with TRBD1 matching 7 bases. Trimming removed 4 bases from V and 2 bases from J; junction bases left unmatched: 5. The CDR3 is 14 amino acids. CDR1 SGHAT and CDR2 FQNNGV come from the germline V gene.

The chain employs TRBV5-5 and TRBJ1-2; D remains unclear. This CDR3 region has 15 residues. CDR1 and CDR2 from the germline V gene are SGHKS and YYEKEE (reference sequence). Trimming shortened V by 0 bases and J by 5 bases, and 14 bases separated the two germline ends. Here the CDR3 reads CASSLVGDLQYGYTF. Here the CDR3 DNA reads TGTGCCAGCAGCTTGGTGGGAGACCTACAATATGGCTACACCTTC. Looking up the rest from reference TRBV5-5 and TRBJ1-2 gives the full variable domain: DAGVTQSPTHLIKTRGQQVTLRCSPISGHKSVSWYQQVLGQGPQFIFQYYEKEERGRGNFPDRFSARQFPNYSSELNVNALLLGDSALYLCASSLVGDLQYGYTFGSGTRLTVV.

CDR3 residues: CASSLRYQETQYF. CDR3 coding DNA: TGTGCCAGCAGCTTGAGGTACCAAGAGACCCAGTACTTC. This rearrangement joins TRBV13 to TRBJ2-5; D remains unclear. The CDR3 consists of 13 residues. V lost 3 bases and J 0 bases, leaving 5 bases between the germline ends. Germline CDR1 and CDR2: PRHDT and FYEKMQ (reference sequence).

The chain joins TRBV28 to TRBJ2-7; perhaps TRBD2 as D (5 bases). The CDR3 is 14 amino acids. V gave up 6 bases and J gave up 0 bases, with 12 bases separating them. Germline CDR1 reads MDHEN; CDR2 reads SYDVKM. CDR3: CASSVGVPSYEQYF. As DNA, the CDR3 is TGTGCCAGCAGCGTCGGGGTGCCCTCCTACGAGCAGTACTTC.

The chain recombines TRBV7-9 with TRBJ2-1; D remains ambiguous. V was pared by 1 base and J by 8 bases, with 15 bases between. The germline gives CDR1 SEHNR, CDR2 FQNEAQ (reference sequence). This CDR3 is 15 amino acids long. The CDR3 region is CASSLVGGFDDEQFF. CDR3 coding DNA: TGTGCCAGCAGCTTAGTGGGCGGATTTGACGATGAGCAGTTCTTC.

The rearrangement links TRBV7-8 to TRBJ2-7; D is uncertain. The V and J ends lost 4 bases and 2 bases respectively, with 9 bases between them. The germline V gene encodes CDR1 SGHVS and CDR2 FQNEAQ. This CDR3 region has 13 residues. The DNA for the CDR3 is TGTGCCAGCAGCTCTCACGCCGCCTACGAGCAGTACTTC. It is translated as CASSSHAAYEQYF.

The rearrangement joins TRBV7-9 to TRBJ2-2, with 12 nucleotides matching TRBD2. The V gene end was trimmed by 5 bases and the J gene end by 1 base; junction bases not matched to a gene: 2. The CDR3 is 16 residues long. Germline loops: CDR1 SEHNR, CDR2 FQNEAQ (reference sequence). The DNA for the CDR3 is TGTGCCAGCAGCGTGGGACTAGCGGGGAACACCGGGGAGCTGTTTTTT. Its translation: CASSVGLAGNTGELFF.

This clone was seen only once. The gene calls are TRBV25-1 and TRBJ2-3; 7 bases match TRBD2. In germline, CDR1 is MGHDK, CDR2 SYGVNS. The CDR3 totals 16 residues. V gave up 0 bases and J gave up 1 base; unmatched junction bases: 4. Written as DNA, the CDR3 is TGTGCCAGCAGTGAATATTTCCGGGGGGGCACAGATACGCAGTATTTT. Translation: CASSEYFRGGTDTQYF. The full variable domain, rest sourced from reference TRBV25-1 and TRBJ2-3, is EADIYQTPRYLVIGTGKKITLECSQTMGHDKMYWYQQDPGMELHLIHYSYGVNSTEKGDLSSESTVSRIRTEHFPLTLESARPSHTSQYLCASSEYFRGGTDTQYFGPGTRLTVL.

This chain links TRBV4-2 with TRBJ2-7; D perhaps matches TRBD2 (6 bases). In germline, CDR1 is LGHNA, CDR2 YNFKEQ. The CDR3 totals 14 residues. Trimming took off 0 bases at V and 4 bases at J, with 10 bases between the two ends. The CDR3 nucleotides read TGTGCCAGCAGCCAAGATCCGGGGGTTTACGAGCAGTACTTC. It is translated as CASSQDPGVYEQYF.

The chain couples TRBV4-1 to TRBJ2-7; D remains unclear. V was pared by 0 bases and J by 5 bases, with 14 bases between. The CDR3 runs to 15 residues. Germline loops: CDR1 MGHRA, CDR2 YSYEKL. This CDR3 reads CASSQDLSSRDEQYF. The CDR3 coding sequence is TGCGCCAGCAGCCAAGATCTTAGCTCCCGAGACGAGCAGTACTTC.

The chain combines TRBV11-2 with TRBJ2-1, with TRBD1 matching over 9 bases. With 3 bases clipped from V and 9 bases from J, the junction kept 6 bases outside the gene matches. The CDR3 has 14 residues. Germline lookup yields CDR1 SGHAT and CDR2 FQNNGV. CDR3 sequence reads: CASSFGTGFIEQFF. The CDR3 coding sequence is TGTGCCAGCAGCTTCGGGACAGGGTTCATTGAGCAGTTCTTC.

This clone was counted a single time. This CDR3 reads CASNTFTGGVYNEQFF. In DNA, the CDR3 is TGTGCCAGCAATACCTTTACGGGGGGGGTATACAATGAGCAGTTCTTC. The V call is TRBV5-4, the J call TRBJ2-1; 8 bases are a match to TRBD2. The CDR3 extends over 16 amino acids. Germline V lookup: CDR1 SGHNT, CDR2 YYREEE (reference sequence). V dropped 6 bases and J dropped 4; count of bases not matched to a gene: 12.

The chain links TRBV5-1 to TRBJ2-5; 7 bases align to TRBD1. The ends lost 4 bases at V and 4 bases at J; junction bases unmatched: 7. The CDR3 has 14 amino acids. Germline V lookup: CDR1 SGHRS, CDR2 YFSETQ. In nucleotides, the CDR3 is TGCGCCAGCAGCCAGACAGGGTTCGGAGAGACCCAGTACTTC. This translates into CASSQTGFGETQYF.

The chain combines TRBV7-6 with TRBJ2-2, with D maybe TRBD1 (5 bases). V was cut by 1 base and J by 7 bases, with 7 bases left in between. The germline gives CDR1 SGHVS, CDR2 FNYEAQ. This CDR3 is 13 amino acids long. The CDR3: CASSLGGHGELFF. The CDR3 DNA follows: TGTGCCAGCAGCTTAGGGGGCCACGGGGAGCTGTTTTTT.

The J gene is TRBJ2-1, the V gene TRBV5-6; D unclear. Germline CDR1 and CDR2: SGHDT and YYEEEE. V lost 2 bases, J lost 8 bases, and 11 bases lay in between. The CDR3 totals 13 residues. The CDR3 here is CASSFPTTDEQFF. In DNA, the CDR3 is TGTGCCAGCAGCTTCCCCACCACCGATGAGCAGTTCTTC.

The chain links TRBV7-3 to TRBJ2-3, with a weak D call TRBD2 (5 bases). The V gene's germline CDR1 is SGHTA and CDR2 FQGTGA. This CDR3 contains 13 residues. Trimming shortened V by 1 base and J by 6 bases, and 8 bases separated the two germline ends. In DNA, the CDR3 is TGTGCCAGCAGCTTAAACGGACTGGATACGCAGTATTTT. This encodes CASSLNGLDTQYF.